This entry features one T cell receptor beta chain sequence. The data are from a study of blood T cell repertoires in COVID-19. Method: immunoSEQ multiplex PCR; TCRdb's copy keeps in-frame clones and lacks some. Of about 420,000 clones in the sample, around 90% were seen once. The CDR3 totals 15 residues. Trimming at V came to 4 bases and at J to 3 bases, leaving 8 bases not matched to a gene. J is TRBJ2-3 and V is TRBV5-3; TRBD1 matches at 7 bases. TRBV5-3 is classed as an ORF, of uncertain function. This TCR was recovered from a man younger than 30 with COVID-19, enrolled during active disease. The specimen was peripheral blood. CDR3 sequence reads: CARSLRDSWTDTQYF. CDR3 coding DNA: TGTGCCAGAAGCCTCCGGGACAGTTGGACAGATACGCAGTATTTT.